The present T cell receptor (beta chain) was sequenced within a study of blood T cell repertoires in COVID-19. Overall study: Sources were T cells, B-cell-depleted T cells, or PBMCs; the material itself was cDNA or gDNA.

This table comes from immunoSEQ multiplex PCR, and its TCRdb copy is limited to in-frame clones, with some not included. The table records 87,000 or so clones, 85% to 90% of them present only once. With 4 bases removed from V and 0 bases from J, the gap between germline ends came to 13 bases. The length of the CDR3 is 16 residues. CDR1 is MNHNS, CDR2 SASEGT, per germline. In its sample, this clone was seen once. Sequencing used peripheral blood. The V gene is TRBV6-1, the J gene TRBJ1-3; TRBD1 is a possible D gene (5 bases). The TCR was taken from a man aged 35 to 55 with acute or convalescent COVID-19. The CDR3 coding sequence is TGTGCCAGCAGTGCCCGCCGGGGGAGCTCTGGAAACACCATATATTTT. Translation gives CASSARRGSSGNTIYF.